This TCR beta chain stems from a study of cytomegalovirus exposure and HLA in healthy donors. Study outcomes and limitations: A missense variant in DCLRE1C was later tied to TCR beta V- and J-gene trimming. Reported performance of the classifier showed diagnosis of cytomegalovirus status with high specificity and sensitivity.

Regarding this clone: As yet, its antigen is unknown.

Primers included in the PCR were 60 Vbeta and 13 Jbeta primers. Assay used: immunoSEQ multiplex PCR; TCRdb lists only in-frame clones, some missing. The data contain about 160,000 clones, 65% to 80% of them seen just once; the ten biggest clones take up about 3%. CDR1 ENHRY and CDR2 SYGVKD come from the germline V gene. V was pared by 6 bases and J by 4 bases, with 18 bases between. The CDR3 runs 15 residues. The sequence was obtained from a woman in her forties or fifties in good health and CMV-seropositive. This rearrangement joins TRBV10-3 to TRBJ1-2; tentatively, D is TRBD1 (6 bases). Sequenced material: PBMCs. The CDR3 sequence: CAISELTGSPYGYTF. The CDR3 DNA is TGTGCCATCAGCGAGCTCACAGGGTCTCCCTATGGCTACACCTTC.